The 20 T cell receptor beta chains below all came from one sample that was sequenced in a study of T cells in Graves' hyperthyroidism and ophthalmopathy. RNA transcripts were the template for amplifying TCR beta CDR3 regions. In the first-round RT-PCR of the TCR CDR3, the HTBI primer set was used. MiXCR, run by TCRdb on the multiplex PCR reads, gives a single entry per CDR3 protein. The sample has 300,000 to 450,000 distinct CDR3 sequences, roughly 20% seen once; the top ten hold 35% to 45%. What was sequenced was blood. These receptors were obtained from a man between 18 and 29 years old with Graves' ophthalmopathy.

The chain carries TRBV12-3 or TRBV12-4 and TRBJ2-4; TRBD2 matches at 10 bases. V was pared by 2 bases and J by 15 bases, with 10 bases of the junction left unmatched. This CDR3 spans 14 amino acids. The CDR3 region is CASSLRVAGGGVYF. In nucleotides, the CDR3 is TGTGCCAGCAGTTTAAGGGTAGCGGGGGGTGGTGTGTACTTC.

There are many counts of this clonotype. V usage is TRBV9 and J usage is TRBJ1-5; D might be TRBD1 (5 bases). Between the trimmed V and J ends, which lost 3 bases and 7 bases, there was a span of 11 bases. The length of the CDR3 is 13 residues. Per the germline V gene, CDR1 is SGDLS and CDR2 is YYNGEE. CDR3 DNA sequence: TGTGCCAGCAGCGAGGGGCCGGGGCAGCCCCAGCATTTT. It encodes CASSEGPGQPQHF. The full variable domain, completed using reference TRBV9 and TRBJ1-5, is DSGVTQTPKHLITATGQRVTLRCSPRSGDLSVYWYQQSLDQGLQFLIQYYNGEERAKGNILERFSAQQFPDLHSELNLSSLELGDSALYFCASSEGPGQPQHFGDGTRLSIL.

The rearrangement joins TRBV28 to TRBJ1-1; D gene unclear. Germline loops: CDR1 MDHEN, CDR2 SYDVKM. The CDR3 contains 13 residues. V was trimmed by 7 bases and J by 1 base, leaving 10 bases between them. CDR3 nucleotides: TGTGCCAGCACCCTCAGCTGGAACACTGAAGCTTTCTTT. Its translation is CASTLSWNTEAFF.

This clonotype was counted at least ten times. The CDR3 here is CASSPPRADGNTIYF. In DNA, the CDR3 is TGTGCCAGCAGCCCCCCGCGAGCAGATGGAAACACCATATATTTT. V is TRBV13 and J is TRBJ1-3, with unresolved D. This CDR3 comprises 15 residues. Germline V gene lookup returns CDR1 PRHDT and CDR2 FYEKMQ (reference sequence). V was trimmed by 5 bases and J by 3 bases, leaving 14 bases between them.

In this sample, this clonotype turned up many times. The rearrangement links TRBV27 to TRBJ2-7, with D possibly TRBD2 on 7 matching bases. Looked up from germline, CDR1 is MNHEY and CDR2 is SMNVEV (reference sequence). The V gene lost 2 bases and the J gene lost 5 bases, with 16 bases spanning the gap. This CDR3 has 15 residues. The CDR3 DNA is TGTGCCAGCAGTTTAAGGGGCAGGGAGGGGGACGAGCAGTACTTC. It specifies CASSLRGREGDEQYF.

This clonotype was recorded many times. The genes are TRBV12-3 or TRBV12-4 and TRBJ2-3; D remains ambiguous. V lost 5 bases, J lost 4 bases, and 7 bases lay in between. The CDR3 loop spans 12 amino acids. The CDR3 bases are TGTGCCAGCAGTACCGGAGCAGATACGCAGTATTTT. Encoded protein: CASSTGADTQYF.

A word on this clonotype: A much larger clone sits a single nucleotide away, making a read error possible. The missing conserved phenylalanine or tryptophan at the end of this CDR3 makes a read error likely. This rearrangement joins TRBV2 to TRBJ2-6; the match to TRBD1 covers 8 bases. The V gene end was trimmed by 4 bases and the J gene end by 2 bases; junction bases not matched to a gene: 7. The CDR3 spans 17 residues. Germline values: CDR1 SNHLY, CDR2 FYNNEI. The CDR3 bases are TGTGCCAGCAGTGGGGGGACAGGAGTTGCTGGGGCCAACGTCCTGACTTCC. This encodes CASSGGTGVAGANVLTS.

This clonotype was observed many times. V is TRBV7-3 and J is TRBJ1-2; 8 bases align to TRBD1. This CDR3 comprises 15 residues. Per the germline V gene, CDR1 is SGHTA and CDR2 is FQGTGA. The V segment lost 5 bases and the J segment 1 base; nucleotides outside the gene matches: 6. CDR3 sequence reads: CASSNGTGLNYGYTF. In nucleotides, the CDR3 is TGTGCCAGCAGCAATGGGACAGGACTTAACTATGGCTACACCTTC.

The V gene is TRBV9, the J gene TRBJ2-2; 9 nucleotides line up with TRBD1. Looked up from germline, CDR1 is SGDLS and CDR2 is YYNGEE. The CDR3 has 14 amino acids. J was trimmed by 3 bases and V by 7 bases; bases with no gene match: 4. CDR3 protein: CASGRQGDTGELFF. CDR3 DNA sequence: TGTGCCAGCGGCAGACAGGGGGACACCGGGGAGCTGTTTTTT. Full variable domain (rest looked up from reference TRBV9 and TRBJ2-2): DSGVTQTPKHLITATGQRVTLRCSPRSGDLSVYWYQQSLDQGLQFLIQYYNGEERAKGNILERFSAQQFPDLHSELNLSSLELGDSALYFCASGRQGDTGELFFGEGSRLTVL.

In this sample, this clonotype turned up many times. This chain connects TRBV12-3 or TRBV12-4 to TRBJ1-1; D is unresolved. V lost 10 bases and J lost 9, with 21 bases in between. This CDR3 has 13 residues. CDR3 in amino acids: CAIKSGGPLQAFF. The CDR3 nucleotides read TGTGCCATAAAAAGCGGAGGACCTCTCCAAGCTTTCTTT.

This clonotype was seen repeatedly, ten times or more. The CDR3: CASSLEGGGINQPQHF. CDR3 sequence (DNA): TGCGCCAGCAGCTTGGAAGGGGGCGGGATCAATCAGCCCCAGCATTTT. This chain joins TRBV5-1 and TRBJ1-5; 7 positions agree with TRBD1. CDR3 length equals 16 residues. The ends lost 0 bases at V and 3 bases at J; junction bases unmatched: 6. Germline CDR1 reads SGHRS; CDR2 reads YFSETQ.

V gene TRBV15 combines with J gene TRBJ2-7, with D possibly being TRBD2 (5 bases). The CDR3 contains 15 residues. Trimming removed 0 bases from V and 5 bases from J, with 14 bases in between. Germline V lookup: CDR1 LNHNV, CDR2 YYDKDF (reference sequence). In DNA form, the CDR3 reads TGTGCCACCAGCAGAGATACTAGACTCCAAAACGAGCAGTACTTC. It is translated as CATSRDTRLQNEQYF.

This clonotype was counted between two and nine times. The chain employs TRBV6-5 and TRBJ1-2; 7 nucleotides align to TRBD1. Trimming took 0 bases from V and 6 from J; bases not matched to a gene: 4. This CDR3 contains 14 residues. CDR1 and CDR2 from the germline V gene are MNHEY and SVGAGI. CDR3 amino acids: CASSYSKGADGYTF. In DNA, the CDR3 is TGTGCCAGCAGTTACTCGAAGGGGGCCGATGGCTACACCTTC.

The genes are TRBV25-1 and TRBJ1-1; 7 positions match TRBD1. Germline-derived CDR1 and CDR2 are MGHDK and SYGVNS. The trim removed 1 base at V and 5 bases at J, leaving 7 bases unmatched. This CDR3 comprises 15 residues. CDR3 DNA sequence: TGTGCCAGCAGTGAATCCAAGGGGGCGGGGACTGAAGCTTTCTTT. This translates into CASSESKGAGTEAFF.

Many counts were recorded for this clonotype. The CDR3 loop reads CASSQGLYEQYF. CDR3 sequence (DNA): TGTGCCAGCAGCCAAGGGCTGTACGAGCAGTACTTC. The V call is TRBV3-1, the J call TRBJ2-7; the D is unclear. This CDR3 region has 12 residues. V gave up 1 base and J gave up 4 bases, with 5 bases separating them. Germline V lookup: CDR1 LGHDT, CDR2 YNNKEL (reference sequence).

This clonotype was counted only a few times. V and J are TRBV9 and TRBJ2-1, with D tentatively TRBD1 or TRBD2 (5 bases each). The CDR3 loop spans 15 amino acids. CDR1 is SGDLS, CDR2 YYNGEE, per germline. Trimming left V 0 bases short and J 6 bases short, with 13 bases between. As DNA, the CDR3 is TGTGCCAGCAGCGTAGATGGGGCTAGCTCCAATGAGCAGTTCTTC. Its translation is CASSVDGASSNEQFF.

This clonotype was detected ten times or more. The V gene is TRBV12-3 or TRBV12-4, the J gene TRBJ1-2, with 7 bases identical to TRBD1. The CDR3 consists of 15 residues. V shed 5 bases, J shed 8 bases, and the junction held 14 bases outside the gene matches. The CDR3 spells CASSTEQGKWDGYTF. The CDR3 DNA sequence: TGTGCCAGCAGTACTGAACAGGGGAAGTGGGACGGCTACACCTTC.

The CDR3 reads CASSADPGGTGGVQPQHF. The CDR3 DNA reads as TGTGCCAGCAGTGCCGACCCTGGGGGGACAGGGGGTGTTCAGCCCCAGCATTTT. The rearrangement links TRBV6-1 to TRBJ1-5, with TRBD1 matching over 11 bases. With V trimmed by 4 bases and J by 6 bases, 14 bases remained unmatched. Germline CDR1 is MNHNS and CDR2 is SASEGT. This CDR3 is built from 18 residues.

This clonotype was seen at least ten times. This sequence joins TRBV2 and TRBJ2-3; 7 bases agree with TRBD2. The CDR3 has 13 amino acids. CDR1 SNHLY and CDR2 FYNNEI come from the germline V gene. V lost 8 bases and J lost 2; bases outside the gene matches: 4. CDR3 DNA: TGTGCCAGCGGGGGGGAATTCACAGATACGCAGTATTTT. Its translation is CASGGEFTDTQYF.

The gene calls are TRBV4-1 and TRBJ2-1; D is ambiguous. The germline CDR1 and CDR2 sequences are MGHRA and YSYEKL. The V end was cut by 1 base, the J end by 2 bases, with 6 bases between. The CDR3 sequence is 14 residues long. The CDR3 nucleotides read TGCGCCAGCAGCCAAGTGGGTACCTACAATGAGCAGTTCTTC. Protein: CASSQVGTYNEQFF.